A single sample is the source of the 5 T cell receptor beta chains below, sequenced in a study of response to subunit inactivated influenza vaccine (dated by TCRdb to 2016 to 2019). To prepare the library, RT-PCR was applied. The sequencing machine was an Illumina HiSeq 2500. TCRdb's own reprocessing of the public reads used fastp at Q25 and MiXCR and kept productive beta chains. CDR3 protein sequences are deduplicated, and each keeps its most common genes and DNA. The sample records 500,000 to 650,000 distinct CDR3 sequences, 7.6% of which are singletons. The top ten clonotypes cover approximately 13% of the sample. Material: PBMCs from blood, obtained roughly 24 months after vaccination. Receptor source: a man aged 45-69 years who received an inactivated influenza vaccine. Donor details come from another sample of the same person, matched by shared clones.

This clonotype was counted only a few times. The CDR3 here is CASSQDVAGNEKLFF. CDR3 sequence (DNA): TGCGCCAGCAGCCAAGATGTGGCAGGCAATGAAAAACTGTTTTTT. V and J are TRBV4-3 and TRBJ1-4, with unresolved D. Germline V gene data show CDR1 as LGHNA and CDR2 as YSLEER. V was trimmed by 0 bases and J by 5 bases, leaving 10 bases between them. This CDR3 is 15 amino acids long.

This clonotype was detected ten times or more. The CDR3 coding sequence is TGCGCCAGCAGCTTGGCGGGAGGTTACACCGGGGAGCTGTTTTTT. It translates to CASSLAGGYTGELFF. The rearrangement links TRBV5-1 to TRBJ2-2, with 7 bases matching TRBD2. Trimming at V came to 0 bases and at J to 3 bases, leaving 2 bases not matched to a gene. This CDR3 is built from 15 residues. Germline lookup yields CDR1 SGHRS and CDR2 YFSETQ. Complete variable domain (other parts from reference TRBV5-1 and TRBJ2-2): KAGVTQTPRYLIKTRGQQVTLSCSPISGHRSVSWYQQTPGQGLQFLFEYFSETQRNKGNFPGRFSGRQFSNSRSEMNVSTLELGDSALYLCASSLAGGYTGELFFGEGSRLTVL.

This clonotype was picked up many times. This sequence joins TRBV20-1 and TRBJ2-1; 7 positions agree with TRBD2. CDR1 is DFQATT, CDR2 SNEGSKA, per germline (reference sequence). V was pared by 7 bases and J by 6 bases, with 9 bases of the junction left unmatched. CDR3 size: 13 residues. CDR3 nucleotide sequence: TGCAGTGTAGTTGGCGGGAGAGGCAATGAGCAGTTCTTC. This codes for CSVVGGRGNEQFF.

In DNA, the CDR3 is TGTGCCAGCAGTTATGCGGGACGGGCCTACGAGCAGTACTTC. Encoded protein: CASSYAGRAYEQYF. The V gene is TRBV6-2 or TRBV6-3, the J gene TRBJ2-7; weak D call: TRBD2 (6 bases). The CDR3 sequence is 14 residues long. Germline V gives CDR1 MNHEY, CDR2 SVGEGT. Deletions cut 3 bases from V and 2 bases from J, with 11 bases between.

This clonotype has just a few counts. V gene TRBV4-2 combines with J gene TRBJ1-1; no firm D call. In germline, CDR1 is LGHNA, CDR2 YNFKEQ. This CDR3 comprises 15 residues. Trimming cost V 4 bases and J 6 bases, with 18 bases left between them. The CDR3 sequence is CASSPEQTVVAEAFF. CDR3 DNA sequence: TGTGCCAGCAGCCCCGAACAGACTGTTGTCGCTGAAGCTTTCTTT.